The rows below give T cell receptor beta chains drawn from one sample of a study of response to subunit inactivated influenza vaccine. TCRdb reprocessed the RT-PCR reads with MiXCR, giving one entry per CDR3 protein. The sample includes roughly 630,000 distinct CDR3 sequences, 14% seen only once; the top ten take 7.5% to 8%. Sequences were derived from PBMCs from blood, sampled around 14 days before vaccination. The receptors originated from a man aged 45-65 years who received an inactivated influenza vaccine. Each CDR3 is given with its conserved first and last residue. A D gene is named only where the DNA matches it firmly. The listing skips clone size in some rows; elsewhere it reads once, few, many or a size class.

TRBJ1-6	15	TRBV20-1	NA	TRBD1	TGCAGTGCTACCCGACAGGGGATCCTGGAGTCACCCCTCCACTTT	CSATRQGILESPLHF
TRBJ2-3	15	TRBV5-1	few	NA	TGCGCCAGCAGCTTGACAGGACAGTCCACAGATACGCAGTATTTT	CASSLTGQSTDTQYF
TRBJ2-2	21	TRBV11-1	few	TRBD2	TGTGCCAGCAGCTTTCTTTCGGGCAGGGCAAGTAGCGGGAGGAACACCGGGGAGCTGTTTTTT	CASSFLSGRASSGRNTGELFF
TRBJ1-5	13	TRBV15	NA	NA	TGTGCCACCAGCAGGACAGATTATCAGCCCCAGCATTTT	CATSRTDYQPQHF
TRBJ2-5	16	TRBV3-1	few	TRBD2	TGTGCCAGCAGCCAAGCTAGCGGGGGGGCCCAAGAGACCCAGTACTTC	CASSQASGGAQETQYF
TRBJ2-1	14	TRBV4-3	NA	NA	TGCGCCAGCAGCCAAGGATACGGTGTCGATGAGCAGTTCTTC	CASSQGYGVDEQFF
TRBJ1-5	17	TRBV7-8	few	TRBD1	TGTGCCAGCAGCGGCCGCTTAGGACAGGGAAGCAATCAGCCCCAGCATTTT	CASSGRLGQGSNQPQHF
TRBJ2-5	16	TRBV4-2	NA	TRBD2	TGTGCCAGCAGCCAAGGAAATAGCGGGAGTCGGGAGACCCAGTACTTC	CASSQGNSGSRETQYF
TRBJ2-3	12	TRBV20-1	NA	NA	TGCAGTGCGAGGACAGCGGCAGATACGCAGTATTTT	CSARTAADTQYF
TRBJ2-1	18	TRBV11-2	NA	NA	TGTGCCAGCAGCTTACCCTTGGTTGGGGGCGGTGTGGACAATGAGCAGTTCTTC	CASSLPLVGGGVDNEQFF